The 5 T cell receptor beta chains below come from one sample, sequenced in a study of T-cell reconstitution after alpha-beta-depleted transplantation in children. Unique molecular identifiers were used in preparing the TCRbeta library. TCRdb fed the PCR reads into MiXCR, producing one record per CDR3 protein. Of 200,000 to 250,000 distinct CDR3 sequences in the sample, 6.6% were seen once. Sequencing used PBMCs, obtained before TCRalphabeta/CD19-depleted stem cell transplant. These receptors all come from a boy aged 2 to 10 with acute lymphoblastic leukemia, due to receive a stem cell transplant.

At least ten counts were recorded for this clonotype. The CDR3 region is CASSGTGIYEQYF. The CDR3 DNA is TGTGCCAGCAGCGGGACAGGTATCTACGAGCAGTACTTC. The chain uses TRBV28 and TRBJ2-7; 8 nucleotides match TRBD1. CDR1 MDHEN and CDR2 SYDVKM come from the germline V gene. This CDR3 has 13 amino acids. With V trimmed by 6 bases and J by 3 bases, 4 bases remained unmatched.

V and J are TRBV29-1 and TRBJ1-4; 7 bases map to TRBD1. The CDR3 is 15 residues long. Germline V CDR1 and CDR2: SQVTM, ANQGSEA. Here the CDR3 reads CRGRGGGRPNEKLFF. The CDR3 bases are TGCAGGGGGCGTGGAGGGGGCAGGCCTAATGAAAAACTGTTTTTT.

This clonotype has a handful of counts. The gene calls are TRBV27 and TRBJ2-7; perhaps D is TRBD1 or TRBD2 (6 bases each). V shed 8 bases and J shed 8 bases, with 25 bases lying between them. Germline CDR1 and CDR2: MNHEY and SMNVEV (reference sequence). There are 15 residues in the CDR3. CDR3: CASWGRGHKVYQQYF. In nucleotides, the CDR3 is TGTGCCAGCTGGGGTCGGGGGCATAAAGTGTACCAGCAGTACTTC.

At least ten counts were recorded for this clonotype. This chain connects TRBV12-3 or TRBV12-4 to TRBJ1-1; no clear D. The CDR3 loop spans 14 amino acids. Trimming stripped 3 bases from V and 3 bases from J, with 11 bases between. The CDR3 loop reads CASSFGVSHTEAFF. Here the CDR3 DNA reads TGTGCCAGCAGTTTTGGGGTGAGTCACACTGAAGCTTTCTTT.

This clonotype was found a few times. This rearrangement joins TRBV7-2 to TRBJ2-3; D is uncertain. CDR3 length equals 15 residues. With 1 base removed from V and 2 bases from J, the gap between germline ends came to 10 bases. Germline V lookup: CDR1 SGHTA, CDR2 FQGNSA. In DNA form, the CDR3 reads TGTGCCAGCAGCTTAGGTTTGCGATTCACAGATACGCAGTATTTT. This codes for CASSLGLRFTDTQYF.